Listed here are 27 T cell receptor beta chains from one sample, sequenced in a study of early T cells in non-severe SARS-CoV-2 infection. MiXCR, applied by TCRdb to the 5' RACE reads, yields one record per CDR3 protein. The profile covers tens of thousands of distinct CDR3 sequences, with 10% to 12% appearing a single time and roughly 3% taken by the ten largest. The material was whole blood, obtained at baseline. These receptors were obtained from an adult who was a healthcare worker with PCR-confirmed SARS-CoV-2 infection or an uninfected control (not recorded which).

This clonotype has a handful of counts. The chain has TRBV10-3 and TRBJ1-1, with D maybe TRBD1 (5 bases). The V end lost 8 bases, the J end lost 1 base, and 11 bases lay between the germline ends. CDR1 ENHRY and CDR2 SYGVKD come from the germline V gene. The CDR3 consists of 13 residues. CDR3 sequence: CAIAGQSNTEAFF. As DNA, the CDR3 is TGTGCCATCGCGGGGCAGTCGAACACTGAAGCTTTCTTT.

The V gene is TRBV6-1, the J gene TRBJ1-1; no clear D. Germline V gene data show CDR1 as MNHNS and CDR2 as SASEGT. The CDR3 totals 13 residues. The V end was cut by 7 bases, the J end by 1 base, with 10 bases between. Here the CDR3 reads CASIELGNTEAFF. Written as DNA, the CDR3 is TGTGCCAGCATCGAGTTGGGGAACACTGAAGCTTTCTTT.

This clonotype was seen more than once but under ten times. The gene calls are TRBV19 and TRBJ1-2; 8 bases match TRBD1. This CDR3 region has 15 residues. Germline V gives CDR1 LNHDA, CDR2 SQIVND (reference sequence). V lost 7 bases to trimming and J lost 4 bases; unmatched junction nucleotides: 11. CDR3 DNA: TGTGCCAGTACCCCCGGGCAGGGGGCCCTCTATGGCTACACCTTC. It specifies CASTPGQGALYGYTF.

V usage is TRBV2 and J usage is TRBJ2-7, with 9 bases aligning to TRBD1. Germline assignment: CDR1 SNHLY and CDR2 FYNNEI. J lost 2 bases, V lost 0 bases, and 5 bases had no gene match. The CDR3 consists of 16 residues. Here the CDR3 reads CASSEAPGQGAYEQYF. The CDR3 bases are TGTGCCAGCAGTGAAGCTCCGGGACAGGGCGCCTACGAGCAGTACTTC. Looking up the rest from reference TRBV2 and TRBJ2-7 gives the full variable domain: EPEVTQTPSHQVTQMGQEVILRCVPISNHLYFYWYRQILGQKVEFLVSFYNNEISEKSEIFDDQFSVERPDGSNFTLKIRSTKLEDSAMYFCASSEAPGQGAYEQYFGPGTRLTVT.

The rearrangement links TRBV5-1 to TRBJ2-1, with TRBD2 identical over 8 bases. After removal of 0 bases from V and 4 bases from J, the junction contained 3 bases not matched to a gene. This CDR3 has 15 residues. Germline loops: CDR1 SGHRS, CDR2 YFSETQ. In nucleotides, the CDR3 is TGCGCCAGCAGCTTGGGACTAGCGCCTTACAATGAGCAGTTCTTC. Encoded protein: CASSLGLAPYNEQFF.

The chain recombines TRBV12-3 or TRBV12-4 with TRBJ2-7; the D gene could be TRBD1 or TRBD2 (5 bases each). The CDR3 length is 16 residues. The ends were cut back, 3 bases at V and 1 base at J, with 16 bases in the middle. The chain's CDR3 is CASSFPGRTSSYEQYF. The CDR3, as DNA: TGTGCCAGCAGTTTCCCGGGACGAACTTCGTCCTACGAGCAGTACTTC.

The chain combines TRBV4-3 with TRBJ2-2; D unresolved. This CDR3 region has 14 residues. CDR1 and CDR2 from the germline V gene are LGHNA and YSLEER. Trimming left V 0 bases short and J 5 bases short, with 7 bases between. CDR3 in DNA: TGCGCCAGCAGCCAAGATCAAGAAACCGGGGAGCTGTTTTTT. Its protein product is CASSQDQETGELFF.

This clonotype was counted only a few times. The rearrangement joins TRBV12-3 or TRBV12-4 to TRBJ1-2; D is unclear. The V gene lost 3 bases and the J gene lost 8 bases, with 13 bases spanning the gap. CDR3 size: 13 residues. In nucleotides, the CDR3 is TGTGCCAGCAGTTTCCGGGAGTACCCCGGCTACACCTTC. Amino acids: CASSFREYPGYTF.

This clonotype has ten or more counts. The J gene is TRBJ1-2, the V gene TRBV7-9, with 8 bases fitting TRBD1. CDR1 and CDR2 from the germline V gene are SEHNR and FQNEAQ (reference sequence). CDR3 length: 12 residues. V shed 7 bases, J shed 5 bases, and the junction held 3 bases outside the gene matches. DNA of the CDR3: TGTGCCAGCACCACAGGGGGGTATGGCTACACCTTC. This sequence encodes CASTTGGYGYTF.

The chain carries TRBV19 and TRBJ2-3; a weak D match, TRBD2 (5 bases). The CDR3 runs 16 residues. Trimming removed 5 bases at V and 6 bases at J, with 21 bases between. Germline CDR1 and CDR2: LNHDA and SQIVND (reference sequence). DNA for the CDR3: TGTGCCAGTAGTCCCCACGCCGGCCCCCGGAGGGATACGCAGTATTTT. Residues: CASSPHAGPRRDTQYF.

A few counts support this clonotype. The V call is TRBV29-1, the J call TRBJ2-1; 8 nucleotides match TRBD1. CDR3 length equals 15 residues. V lost 7 bases to trimming and J lost 1 base; unmatched junction nucleotides: 9. Germline CDR1 and CDR2: SQVTM and ANQGSEA. CDR3 coding DNA: TGCAGCGCCACCCGGACAGGGTTGTCCTACAATGAGCAGTTCTTC. This gives the protein CSATRTGLSYNEQFF.

This clonotype has a count of ten or more. This chain uses TRBV3-1 with TRBJ1-2; D unclear. The V end lost 8 bases, the J end lost 6 bases, and 13 bases lay between the germline ends. Germline V gives CDR1 LGHDT, CDR2 YNNKEL (reference sequence). This CDR3 has 12 amino acids. The CDR3 reads CASSPAGNGYTF. The CDR3 DNA reads TGTGCCAGCTCCCCAGCGGGGAATGGCTACACCTTC.

The J gene is TRBJ2-5, the V gene TRBV2; 7 nucleotides agree with TRBD2. The V segment lost 6 bases and the J segment 0 bases; nucleotides outside the gene matches: 4. The CDR3 length is 14 residues. Germline lookup yields CDR1 SNHLY and CDR2 FYNNEI. The CDR3 DNA reads TGTGCCAGCAGGACGACTAGCAACCAAGAGACCCAGTACTTC. Its translation is CASRTTSNQETQYF.

This clonotype has ten or more counts. J is TRBJ2-3 and V is TRBV20-1; TRBD1 aligns across 7 bases. Looked up from germline, CDR1 is DFQATT and CDR2 is SNEGSKA (reference sequence). The V gene end was trimmed by 5 bases and the J gene end by 4 bases; junction bases not matched to a gene: 3. The CDR3 covers 12 residues. The CDR3 loop reads CSARQGSDTQYF. In nucleotides, the CDR3 is TGCAGTGCTCGACAGGGATCAGATACGCAGTATTTT.

The sample holds many counts of this clonotype. The chain recombines TRBV5-4 with TRBJ2-3; possibly TRBD2 for D (5 bases). The CDR3 sequence is 14 residues long. V was shortened by 6 bases and J by 2 bases, with 13 bases between the two germline ends. Per the germline V gene, CDR1 is SGHNT and CDR2 is YYREEE (reference sequence). DNA for the CDR3: TGTGCCAGCAAAGCCCAGGACTCCACAGATACGCAGTATTTT. Its protein is CASKAQDSTDTQYF.

The chain employs TRBV27 and TRBJ1-1; D might be TRBD1 (6 bases). Germline lookup yields CDR1 MNHEY and CDR2 SMNVEV (reference sequence). The CDR3 runs 16 residues. Trimming left V 3 bases short and J 3 bases short, with 17 bases between. CDR3 amino acids: CASSFAPRQEDTEAFF. The CDR3 DNA follows: TGTGCCAGCAGTTTTGCCCCAAGACAGGAGGACACTGAAGCTTTCTTT.

This chain joins TRBV19 and TRBJ2-7; tentative D call: TRBD1 (6 bases). Trimming removed 5 bases at V and 5 bases at J, with 19 bases between. The V gene's germline CDR1 is LNHDA and CDR2 SQIVND (reference sequence). CDR3 size: 15 residues. CDR3 sequence: CASSARTGQKNEQYF. The CDR3 DNA is TGTGCCAGTAGTGCCCGGACGGGACAAAAAAACGAGCAGTACTTC. The full variable domain, completed using reference TRBV19 and TRBJ2-7, is DGGITQSPKYLFRKEGQNVTLSCEQNLNHDAMYWYRQDPGQGLRLIYYSQIVNDFQKGDIAEGYSVSREKKESFPLTVTSAQKNPTAFYLCASSARTGQKNEQYFGPGTRLTVT.

This clonotype was observed many times. This chain uses TRBV7-9 with TRBJ2-1; D call uncertain. V lost 10 bases to trimming and J lost 3 bases, with 13 bases between them. This CDR3 has 13 residues. Per germline, CDR1 SEHNR and CDR2 FQNEAQ (reference sequence). In nucleotides, the CDR3 is TGTGCCACTGGCCTCAACCGCTACAATGAGCAGTTCTTC. Translating gives CATGLNRYNEQFF.

There are a few counts of this clonotype. The chain couples TRBV7-2 to TRBJ1-1; D gene uncertain. This CDR3 comprises 13 residues. Germline V gene sequence: CDR1 SGHTA, CDR2 FQGNSA. V gave up 5 bases and J gave up 4 bases, with 11 bases separating them. The CDR3 sequence is CASSPKVFTEAFF. DNA for the CDR3: TGTGCCAGCAGCCCCAAAGTGTTCACTGAAGCTTTCTTT.

This clonotype was seen only a few times. CDR3 DNA: TGTGCCAGGCGGGACAGGAGGGAAGAGACCCAGTACTTC. Translation: CARRDRREETQYF. V usage is TRBV2 and J usage is TRBJ2-5; 8 positions agree with TRBD1. Trimming took 9 bases from V and 3 from J; bases not matched to a gene: 6. This CDR3 region has 13 residues. Germline CDR1 is SNHLY and CDR2 is FYNNEI. Drawing the rest from reference TRBV2 and TRBJ2-5, the complete variable domain is EPEVTQTPSHQVTQMGQEVILRCVPISNHLYFYWYRQILGQKVEFLVSFYNNEISEKSEIFDDQFSVERPDGSNFTLKIRSTKLEDSAMYFCARRDRREETQYFGPGTRLLVL.

In the case of this clonotype: The germline gene is not matched at one end of the junction; a read error may be the cause. The chain employs TRBV7-7 and TRBJ1-1; D is unclear. Germline CDR1 reads SSHAT; CDR2 reads FNYEAQ (reference sequence). The CDR3 length is 8 residues. The CDR3 bases are TGTGCTAGCAGGTCTCCTTTCTTT. Translation gives CASRSPFF.

Only a few counts were recorded for this clonotype. CDR3 protein: CASSMRGGRNEQFF. The CDR3 DNA sequence: TGTGCCAGTAGTATGCGGGGGGGCCGCAATGAGCAGTTCTTC. This chain links TRBV19 with TRBJ2-1; TRBD2 aligns across 9 bases. The junction had 3 bases not matched to a gene; V was cut back by 3 bases and J by 6 bases. The CDR3 covers 14 residues. Germline CDR1 and CDR2: LNHDA and SQIVND (reference sequence).

This clonotype was seen more than once but under ten times. At one of its ends the junction is not consistent with the germline gene, which may arise from a read error. The genes are TRBV7-9 and TRBJ1-1; 9 bases map to TRBD1. The CDR3 extends over 18 amino acids. Germline V gene lookup returns CDR1 SEHNR and CDR2 FQNEAQ (reference sequence). The CDR3 spells CASSGGQGKGNLNTEAFF. In DNA, the CDR3 is TGTGCCAGCAGCGGTGGACAGGGGAAGGGGAATTTGAACACTGAAGCCTTCTTT. Together with reference TRBV7-9 and TRBJ1-1, the CDR3 gives the full variable domain: DTGVSQNPRHKITKRGQNVTFRCDPISEHNRLYWYRQTLGQGPEFLTYFQNEAQLEKSRLLSDRFSAERPKGSFSTLEIQRTEQGDSAMYLCASSGGQGKGNLNTEAFFGQGTRLTVV.

This chain joins TRBV6-5 and TRBJ2-2; the match to TRBD1 covers 7 bases. Looked up from germline, CDR1 is MNHEY and CDR2 is SVGAGI. V trimming: 8 bases; J trimming: 4 bases; junction bases outside the gene matches: 7. The CDR3 length is 14 residues. CDR3 amino acids: CASLRRQGTGELFF. CDR3 DNA: TGTGCCAGCCTGCGTCGACAGGGCACCGGGGAGCTGTTTTTT.

This clonotype was seen a few times. The chain is built from TRBV6-1 and TRBJ1-2, with TRBD1 matching 7 bases. This CDR3 has 13 amino acids. CDR1 and CDR2 from the germline V gene are MNHNS and SASEGT. Trimming removed 8 bases from V and 8 bases from J; junction bases left unmatched: 11. In DNA, the CDR3 is TGTGCCAGCGATCCGAGAGGGGGCCTAGGCTACACCTTC. It encodes CASDPRGGLGYTF.

This clonotype was seen a handful of times. The chain links TRBV27 to TRBJ2-7; weak D call: TRBD1 (6 bases). This CDR3 is built from 13 residues. From germline, CDR1 is MNHEY and CDR2 SMNVEV (reference sequence). V shed 4 bases and J shed 6 bases, with 13 bases lying between them. CDR3: CASSWDITREQYF. The CDR3 bases are TGTGCCAGCAGTTGGGACATTACCCGCGAGCAGTACTTC.

This clonotype was seen more than once but under ten times. This chain links TRBV20-1 with TRBJ2-4; D may match TRBD1 or TRBD2 (5 bases each). Trimming took 3 bases from V and 2 from J, leaving 8 bases between them. Germline V gives CDR1 DFQATT, CDR2 SNEGSKA (reference sequence). The length of the CDR3 is 13 residues. CDR3 nucleotide sequence: TGCAGTGCTAGCGAGGGGCCCAAAAACATTCAGTACTTC. This sequence encodes CSASEGPKNIQYF.